One sample yielded the 15 T cell receptor beta chains listed below, sequenced in a study of T-cell memory formation after mild COVID-19. TCRdb re-analysed the 5' RACE reads in MiXCR, keeping a single row per CDR3 protein. Of some 320,000 distinct CDR3 sequences listed, more than 15% were seen once; the top ten hold around 20%. The specimen sequenced was PBMCs or a T cell subset sorted from them (not recorded which). The receptors shown here come from a young man who had mild COVID-19 (a few samples of this study predate the infection). Cell type and time point are not known.

The table lists this clonotype with a few counts. This rearrangement joins TRBV7-6 to TRBJ1-1; TRBD1 is a possible D gene (6 bases). The CDR3 sequence is 13 residues long. The V gene's germline CDR1 is SGHVS and CDR2 FNYEAQ. V lost 5 bases and J 3 bases, leaving 10 bases between the germline ends. CDR3 nucleotides: TGTGCCAGCAGCCAGACAGGAGACACTGAAGCTTTCTTT. Residues: CASSQTGDTEAFF.

This clonotype occurred a few times. The rearrangement joins TRBV20-1 to TRBJ2-1; D gene ambiguous. The CDR3 runs to 13 residues. The V and J ends lost 5 bases and 10 bases respectively, with 18 bases between them. Germline V gene lookup returns CDR1 DFQATT and CDR2 SNEGSKA (reference sequence). The CDR3 sequence is CSAGRVFGREQFF. For the CDR3, the DNA is TGCAGTGCTGGGCGCGTTTTTGGTAGGGAGCAGTTCTTC.

V gene TRBV7-8 combines with J gene TRBJ2-1; no clear D. From germline, CDR1 is SGHVS and CDR2 FQNEAQ. V lost 2 bases, J lost 9 bases, and 5 bases lay in between. The CDR3 has 11 residues. The CDR3 DNA reads as TGTGCCAGCAGCTTACACAGTGAGCAGTTCTTC. Protein: CASSLHSEQFF. The whole variable domain, filled in from reference TRBV7-8 and TRBJ2-1, reads GAGVSQSPRYKVAKRGQDVALRCDPISGHVSLFWYQQALGQGPEFLTYFQNEAQLDKSGLPSDRFFAERPEGSVSTLKIQRTQQEDSAVYLCASSLHSEQFFGPGTRLTVL.

There are a few counts of this clonotype. This chain uses TRBV7-9 with TRBJ2-5; D perhaps matches TRBD2 (5 bases). Deletions cut 2 bases from V and 2 bases from J, with 21 bases between. There are 18 residues in the CDR3. Germline V gives CDR1 SEHNR, CDR2 FQNEAQ (reference sequence). The CDR3 region is CASSLLPRAGRRQETQYF. The CDR3 bases are TGTGCCAGCAGCTTACTCCCCCGGGCGGGCAGACGACAAGAGACCCAGTACTTC. The full variable domain, with the rest looked up from reference TRBV7-9 and TRBJ2-5, is DTGVSQNPRHKITKRGQNVTFRCDPISEHNRLYWYRQTLGQGPEFLTYFQNEAQLEKSRLLSDRFSAERPKGSFSTLEIQRTEQGDSAMYLCASSLLPRAGRRQETQYFGPGTRLLVL.

This clonotype was seen a handful of times. This chain joins TRBV20-1 and TRBJ2-2, with D possibly matching TRBD1 (6 bases). Germline CDR1 and CDR2: DFQATT and SNEGSKA (reference sequence). The ends were cut back, 0 bases at V and 4 bases at J, with 15 bases in the middle. This CDR3 has 16 amino acids. CDR3: CSARDPGTTFTGELFF. In DNA form, the CDR3 reads TGCAGTGCTAGAGATCCCGGGACAACCTTCACCGGGGAGCTGTTTTTT.

The chain employs TRBV9 and TRBJ2-2; D gene uncertain. Germline values: CDR1 SGDLS, CDR2 YYNGEE. The CDR3 spans 16 residues. V was pared by 6 bases and J by 1 base, with 16 bases between. CDR3 protein: CASTLTDPLNTGELFF. The CDR3, as DNA: TGTGCCAGCACCCTGACGGACCCTCTGAACACCGGGGAGCTGTTTTTT.

This clonotype has ten or more counts. The chain has TRBV6-2 or TRBV6-3 and TRBJ1-1; D might be TRBD1 (6 bases). Trimming cost V 0 bases and J 4 bases, with 9 bases left between them. This CDR3 region has 14 residues. The germline CDR1 and CDR2 sequences are MNHEY and SVGEGT. CDR3 sequence: CASSYSTGFTEAFF. In DNA, the CDR3 is TGTGCCAGCAGTTACTCGACAGGATTCACTGAAGCTTTCTTT.

This chain connects TRBV12-3 or TRBV12-4 to TRBJ1-2; D perhaps matches TRBD1 (6 bases). The CDR3 runs 19 residues. V dropped 4 bases and J dropped 3 bases, with 27 bases sitting between them. The CDR3 spells CASSSQQGLISLSDYGYTF. CDR3 sequence (DNA): TGTGCCAGCAGTTCACAGCAGGGGCTCATCTCGCTATCGGACTATGGCTACACCTTC.

This chain connects TRBV5-1 to TRBJ2-7; TRBD2 aligns across 12 bases. Per the germline V gene, CDR1 is SGHRS and CDR2 is YFSETQ. The junction had 5 bases not matched to a gene; V was cut back by 4 bases and J by 3 bases. The CDR3 sequence is 15 residues long. The chain's CDR3 is CASSPGLAGFYEQYV. The CDR3 nucleotides are TGCGCCAGCAGCCCAGGACTAGCGGGGTTCTACGAGCAGTACGTC.

The table lists this clonotype with many counts. The rearrangement uses TRBV7-2 and TRBJ1-6, with TRBD1 as a possible D gene (6 bases). The CDR3 runs 19 residues. The V gene lost 2 bases and the J gene lost 5 bases, with 22 bases spanning the gap. In germline, CDR1 is SGHTA, CDR2 FQGNSA. CDR3 in DNA: TGTGCCAGCAGCTTACAGGCAGTAAGGGGGGCCGCGGATAATTCACCCCTCCACTTT. This encodes CASSLQAVRGAADNSPLHF.

In its sample, this clonotype was seen a few times. This chain links TRBV2 with TRBJ2-7; D remains unclear. CDR1 is SNHLY and CDR2 is FYNNEI in the germline V gene. Trimming shortened V by 5 bases and J by 2 bases, and 13 bases separated the two germline ends. The CDR3 totals 14 residues. CDR3 nucleotides: TGTGCCAGCAGTCCTAGGATGAGTCCCTACGAGCAGTACTTC. It codes for CASSPRMSPYEQYF.

This clonotype turned up a few times. This rearrangement joins TRBV2 to TRBJ2-7, with 11 bases aligning to TRBD1. The CDR3 runs to 14 residues. Losses at the gene ends were 4 bases for V and 2 bases for J; bases not matched to a gene: 1. In germline, CDR1 is SNHLY, CDR2 FYNNEI. This chain's CDR3 is CASSVGQGAYEQYV. Here the CDR3 DNA reads TGTGCCAGCAGTGTGGGACAGGGGGCCTACGAGCAGTACGTC.

The V and J genes are TRBV28 and TRBJ2-3; TRBD1 aligns across 7 bases. The CDR3 has 14 residues. V was pared by 6 bases and J by 3 bases, with 6 bases of the junction left unmatched. CDR1 is MDHEN and CDR2 is SYDVKM in the germline V gene. CDR3: CASRTGTATDTQYF. CDR3 in DNA: TGTGCCAGCAGGACCGGGACAGCTACAGATACGCAGTATTTT. Filled out from reference TRBV28 and TRBJ2-3, the complete variable domain reads DVKVTQSSRYLVKRTGEKVFLECVQDMDHENMFWYRQDPGLGLRLIYFSYDVKMKEKGDIPEGYSVSREKKERFSLILESASTNQTSMYLCASRTGTATDTQYFGPGTRLTVL.

A few counts support this clonotype. The chain is built from TRBV11-2 and TRBJ2-3; D is uncertain. The CDR3 sequence is 14 residues long. Germline CDR1 is SGHAT and CDR2 is FQNNGV. V was clipped by 1 base and J by 4 bases, with 9 bases between them. The CDR3 nucleotides are TGTGCCAGCAGCTTAGCGGGTTATTCAGATACGCAGTATTTT. Amino acids: CASSLAGYSDTQYF.

Ten or more counts support this clonotype. The chain has TRBV10-2 and TRBJ2-2, with TRBD2 matching 9 bases. J gave up 7 bases and V 3 bases, and 6 bases lay outside the gene matches. The CDR3 runs 15 residues. CDR1 and CDR2 from the germline V gene are WSHSY and SAAADI. CDR3 amino acids: CASSDSAGGSGELFF. DNA of the CDR3: TGCGCCAGCAGTGATTCCGCGGGGGGGAGCGGGGAGCTGTTTTTT.